Below are 19 T cell receptor beta chains sequenced from a single sample in a study of low-dose radiotherapy and immunotherapy resistance in tumors. Stated time point: after trial treatment. Regarding treatment: LDRT plus nivolumab, ipilimumab, low-dose cyclophosphamide and aspirin (RACIN trial). Alpha- and beta-chain coverage of first-strand cDNA came from TRAV- and TRBV-specific primers. TCR amplification ran 15 to 25 PCR cycles using constant-region and V-primer adapter primers. TCRdb reanalysed the reads using MiXCR and keeps one entry per CDR3 protein. The table records some 46,000 distinct CDR3 sequences, less than 30% of them present only once. The material sequenced was PBMCs, taken after low-dose radiotherapy plus immunotherapy. These receptors were taken from a male donor with prostate cancer.

This clonotype was recorded at least ten times. The chain is built from TRBV29-1 and TRBJ2-1; 9 bases are a match to TRBD2. Trimming cost V 7 bases and J 9 bases; bases outside gene matches: 13. CDR1 and CDR2 (germline): SQVTM, ANQGSEA. The CDR3 loop spans 14 amino acids. The CDR3 DNA is TGCAGCGCCACGGTGGCTAGCGGGGAGTCTGAGCAGTTCTTC. Amino acids: CSATVASGESEQFF.

As regards this clonotype: A far larger clone is off by one base, so a read error is likely. The chain combines TRBV23-1 with TRBJ2-7; a possible D gene is TRBD1 (5 bases). TRBV23-1 counts as an open reading frame of uncertain function. The ends were cut back, 8 bases at V and 6 bases at J, with 14 bases in the middle. The CDR3 is 12 amino acids. Here the CDR3 DNA reads TGCGCCAGCCCGAGGCAGGGCGGCGAGCAGTACTTC. It translates to CASPRQGGEQYF.

This clonotype was observed at least ten times. J is TRBJ1-1 and V is TRBV28; D remains unclear. Germline V gives CDR1 MDHEN, CDR2 SYDVKM. The ends were cut back, 3 bases at V and 1 base at J, with 6 bases in the middle. This CDR3 is built from 13 residues. The CDR3 sequence is CASSFVKNTEAFF. The CDR3 nucleotides are TGTGCCAGCAGTTTTGTTAAGAACACTGAAGCTTTCTTT.

This chain links TRBV7-8 with TRBJ2-7, with TRBD1 identical over 7 bases. From germline, CDR1 is SGHVS and CDR2 FQNEAQ. Trimming removed 3 bases from V and 6 bases from J; junction bases left unmatched: 5. CDR3 length: 13 amino acids. As DNA, the CDR3 is TGTGCCAGCAGCTTGGGACAGCTCGGCGAGCAGTACTTC. This gives the protein CASSLGQLGEQYF.

In this sample, this clonotype turned up many times. The CDR3 nucleotides read TGTGCCAGCAGCCAACAGGGGATCGCCAATGAGCAGTTCTTC. Its translation is CASSQQGIANEQFF. The chain couples TRBV14 to TRBJ2-1; TRBD1 might be the D (6 bases). The CDR3 extends over 14 amino acids. Trimming pared 2 bases from V and 6 bases from J, leaving 11 bases between. CDR1 SGHDN and CDR2 FVKESK come from the germline V gene.

Only one count was recorded for this clonotype. A far larger clone is one nucleotide away, so this likely arose from a read error. V usage is TRBV5-1 and J usage is TRBJ2-7; 7 bases agree with TRBD2. V was clipped by 7 bases and J by 7 bases; unmatched bases: 20. The CDR3 loop spans 16 amino acids. Germline V lookup: CDR1 SGHRS, CDR2 YFSETQ. CDR3 DNA sequence: TGCGCCAGCGCCCCGAGGCCCGGGACTACTGGGAATGAGCAGTACTTC. Its translation is CASAPRPGTTGNEQYF.

In this sample, this clonotype turned up a few times. The V gene is TRBV5-1, the J gene TRBJ2-1; D remains ambiguous. Germline V CDR1 and CDR2: SGHRS, YFSETQ. The CDR3 consists of 14 residues. Trimming left V 1 base short and J 15 bases short, with 20 bases between. The CDR3 nucleotides read TGCGCCAGCAGCTTGATGGGCAGAGAAGATTTGTGGTTCTTC. Protein: CASSLMGREDLWFF.

This clonotype showed up many times. V is TRBV28 and J is TRBJ1-1; TRBD1 matches 8 bases. V dropped 1 base and J dropped 5; count of bases not matched to a gene: 3. CDR1 is MDHEN, CDR2 SYDVKM, per germline. The CDR3 has 14 residues. The CDR3 nucleotides are TGTGCCAGCAGTTTATCAGGGGGCGGTACTGAAGCTTTCTTT. Encoded protein: CASSLSGGGTEAFF.

The rearrangement uses TRBV9 and TRBJ2-3; the D gene could be TRBD1 or TRBD2 (5 bases each). CDR1 SGDLS and CDR2 YYNGEE come from the germline V gene. The V end lost 0 bases, the J end lost 2 bases, and 10 bases lay between the germline ends. This CDR3 spans 15 amino acids. CDR3 amino acids: CASSVDWGPTDTQYF. For the CDR3, the DNA is TGTGCCAGCAGCGTAGACTGGGGACCCACAGATACGCAGTATTTT.

This clonotype was counted ten times or more. The gene calls are TRBV5-1 and TRBJ1-1, with D perhaps matching TRBD1 (5 bases). The CDR3 consists of 14 residues. Germline CDR1 reads SGHRS; CDR2 reads YFSETQ. Between the trimmed V and J ends, which lost 0 bases and 1 base, there was a span of 7 bases. DNA of the CDR3: TGCGCCAGCAGCTTGGAGGGGCGGAACACTGAAGCTTTCTTT. It yields the protein CASSLEGRNTEAFF.

The chain carries TRBV10-3 and TRBJ1-1, with a weak D call TRBD1 (6 bases). The V end lost 0 bases, the J end lost 4 bases, and 12 bases lay between the germline ends. This CDR3 has 15 residues. Germline V CDR1 and CDR2: ENHRY, SYGVKD. Here the CDR3 reads CAISESTGASTEAFF. DNA of the CDR3: TGTGCCATCAGTGAGTCGACGGGGGCGAGCACTGAAGCTTTCTTT.

Points on this clonotype: A read error likely explains this, since a far larger clone differs by one base. The V and J genes are TRBV4-2 and TRBJ2-7; the match to TRBD2 covers 10 bases. The CDR3 is 17 residues long. CDR1 LGHNA and CDR2 YNFKEQ come from the germline V gene. After removal of 3 bases from V and 7 bases from J, the junction contained 15 bases not matched to a gene. The CDR3 sequence: CASSQDLAGVSEDEQYF. The DNA of the CDR3 is TGTGCCAGCAGCCAGGATCTAGCGGGAGTAAGCGAGGATGAGCAGTACTTC.

The sample holds many counts of this clonotype. The chain combines TRBV6-2 or TRBV6-3 with TRBJ1-2, with 7 bases that match TRBD1. The CDR3 consists of 13 residues. The V gene's germline CDR1 is MNHEY and CDR2 SVGEGT. Trimming took 0 bases from V and 8 from J; bases not matched to a gene: 3. CDR3 residues: CASSYSNRGGYTF. Here the CDR3 DNA reads TGTGCCAGCAGTTACTCGAACAGGGGCGGCTACACCTTC.

This clonotype was detected ten times or more. The chain combines TRBV5-1 with TRBJ2-3; maybe TRBD2 (5 bases). The CDR3 is made up of 14 amino acids. V gave up 0 bases and J gave up 4 bases, with 9 bases separating them. Per germline, CDR1 SGHRS and CDR2 YFSETQ. The CDR3 protein is CASSLGLAADTQYF. The CDR3, as DNA: TGCGCCAGCAGCTTGGGGCTAGCAGCAGATACGCAGTATTTT.

This clonotype was seen many times. The chain links TRBV5-4 to TRBJ1-4, with D perhaps TRBD1 (5 bases). Between the trimmed V and J ends, which lost 3 bases and 4 bases, there was a span of 7 bases. The CDR3 has 13 residues. The germline CDR1 and CDR2 sequences are SGHNT and YYREEE (reference sequence). In nucleotides, the CDR3 is TGTGCCAGCAGCTCCGGGGGTAATGAAAAACTGTTTTTT. It codes for CASSSGGNEKLFF.

The CDR3 DNA is TGCAGCGTTGAAGATATGGGTTACGAGCAGTACTTC. Protein product: CSVEDMGYEQYF. V gene TRBV29-1 combines with J gene TRBJ2-7; D not certain. The CDR3 has 12 amino acids. Deletions cut 0 bases from V and 4 bases from J, with 7 bases between. Germline loops: CDR1 SQVTM, CDR2 ANQGSEA.

This clonotype was observed a single time. The chain has TRBV9 and TRBJ2-5; weak D call: TRBD2 (5 bases). Germline V gene data show CDR1 as SGDLS and CDR2 as YYNGEE. The CDR3 length is 15 residues. Trimming left V 0 bases short and J 4 bases short, with 13 bases between. The CDR3, as DNA: TGTGCCAGCAGCGTAGGGACTGCCGGACGAGAGACCCAGTACTTC. This translates into CASSVGTAGRETQYF. Supplemented by reference TRBV9 and TRBJ2-5, the full variable domain reads DSGVTQTPKHLITATGQRVTLRCSPRSGDLSVYWYQQSLDQGLQFLIQYYNGEERAKGNILERFSAQQFPDLHSELNLSSLELGDSALYFCASSVGTAGRETQYFGPGTRLLVL.

This clonotype has ten or more counts. The V gene is TRBV29-1, the J gene TRBJ1-2; 10 nucleotides line up with TRBD1. Losses at the gene ends were 0 bases for V and 4 bases for J; bases not matched to a gene: 5. CDR1 is SQVTM, CDR2 ANQGSEA, per germline. The CDR3 totals 15 residues. The CDR3 nucleotides read TGCAGCGTTGAAGACCGGGACAGGGGAATCTATGGCTACACCTTC. Amino acid sequence: CSVEDRDRGIYGYTF.

This clonotype has ten or more counts. V and J are TRBV29-1 and TRBJ2-1; 12 bases fit TRBD2. Germline values: CDR1 SQVTM, CDR2 ANQGSEA. The CDR3 sequence is 14 residues long. V shed 7 bases and J 6 bases; nucleotides not matched to a gene: 7. CDR3 residues: CSGSLAGGGNEQFF. The CDR3, as DNA: TGCAGCGGCTCGCTAGCGGGGGGGGGCAATGAGCAGTTCTTC.